Given below is one T cell receptor beta chain in context. Germline CDR1 SEHNR, CDR2 FQNEAQ (reference sequence). J lost 5 bases, V lost 1 base, and 10 bases had no gene match. The CDR3 runs 17 residues. A second roughly 6 to 12 cycle PCR used barcoded and J-beta primers. Every cDNA was tagged by a template-switch adaptor with 12 random nucleotides. Each CDR3 protein is one row after TCRdb ran MiXCR on the 5' RACE reads. This sample has 1.5 million to 2 million distinct CDR3 sequences, with about 32% found just once. For every donor, a draw yielded 9.5 to 10 milliliters of peripheral blood. Researchers report isolating at least 6.5 million PBMCs per sample. Each sample provided at least 6 micrograms of extracted total RNA. The sample belongs to a study of blood T cells in healthy people across ages.

The rearrangement uses TRBV7-9 and TRBJ2-5; 10 positions agree with TRBD2. The sequence was collected from a woman aged 25 to 39 in good health. The specimen sequenced was blood. The CDR3 is CASSLELLAGAGETQYF. CDR3 in DNA: TGTGCCAGCAGCTTAGAGCTCCTAGCGGGGGCAGGGGAGACCCAGTACTTC.